This TCR beta chain came from a study of control samples from healthy donors and cancer patients. Sequencing was performed with immunoSEQ multiplex PCR; in TCRdb, only in-frame clones are kept and a portion is missing. The sample holds roughly 130,000 clones, just over 90% seen once. The receptor was isolated from a man aged 45-65 years with head and neck cancer. Sequencing was done on a sample of PBMCs.

CDR3 DNA sequence: TGTGCCAGCAGTCCCCCTGAGACAGGCTATGGCTACACCTTC. It yields the protein CASSPPETGYGYTF. The chain has TRBV25-1 and TRBJ1-2; TRBD1 is a possible D gene (6 bases). The CDR3 has 14 amino acids. V shed 5 bases and J shed 4 bases, with 14 bases lying between them. Germline V gives CDR1 MGHDK, CDR2 SYGVNS.